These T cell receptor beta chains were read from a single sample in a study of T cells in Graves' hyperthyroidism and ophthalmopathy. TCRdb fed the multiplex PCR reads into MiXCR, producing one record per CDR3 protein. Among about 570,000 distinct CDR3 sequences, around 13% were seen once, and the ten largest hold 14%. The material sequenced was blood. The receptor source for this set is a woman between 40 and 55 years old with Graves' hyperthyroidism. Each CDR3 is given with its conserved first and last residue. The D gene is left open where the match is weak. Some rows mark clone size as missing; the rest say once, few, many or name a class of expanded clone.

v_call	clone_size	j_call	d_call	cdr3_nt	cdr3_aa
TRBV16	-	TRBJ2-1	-	TGTGCCAGCAGCAGTCGTCACGACAATGAGCAGTTCTTC	CASSSRHDNEQFF
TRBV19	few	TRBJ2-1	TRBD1	TGTGCCAGTAGTATGCCCAAGGGACAGGGGTCCTACAATGAGCAGTTCTTC	CASSMPKGQGSYNEQFF
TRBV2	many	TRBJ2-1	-	TGTGCCAGCATGAATGGACTAAACAATGAGCAGTTCTTC	CASMNGLNNEQFF
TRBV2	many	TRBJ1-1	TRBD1	TGTGCCAGCAGCGCCTATGGTAGGGGGCCAGATGCTTTCTTT	CASSAYGRGPDAFF
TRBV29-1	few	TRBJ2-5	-	TGCAGCGGCTGGGGGACGACCCAGTACTTC	CSGWGTTQYF
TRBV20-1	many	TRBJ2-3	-	TGCAGTGCTAGGGCGGGAGATACGCAGTATTTT	CSARAGDTQYF
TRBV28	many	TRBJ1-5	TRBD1	TGTGCCAGCAGCACCACTGGGACAGGGTATTCCCTCCAGCATTTT	CASSTTGTGYSLQHF
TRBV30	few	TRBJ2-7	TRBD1	TGTGCCTGGAGTGTACGGACAGGGGGCCAACACTACGAGCAGTACTTC	CAWSVRTGGQHYEQYF
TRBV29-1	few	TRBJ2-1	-	TGCAGCGTTGATGGGGTCGGGAGCTCGCATAATGAGCAGTTCTTC	CSVDGVGSSHNEQFF
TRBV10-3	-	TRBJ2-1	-	TGTGCCATCAGTGGATACAGGGACAATGAGCAGTTCTTC	CAISGYRDNEQFF
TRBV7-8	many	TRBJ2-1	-	TGTGCCAGCAGGAACGACAGGAGCTACAATGAGCAGTTCTTC	CASRNDRSYNEQFF
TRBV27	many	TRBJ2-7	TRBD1	TGTGCCAGCAGTCTTAAACAGGGGCCCTACGAGCAGTACTTC	CASSLKQGPYEQYF
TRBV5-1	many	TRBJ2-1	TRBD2	TGCGCCAGCAGCTTGGCTCCTACCGGGACTAGCGACAATGAGCAGTTCTTC	CASSLAPTGTSDNEQFF
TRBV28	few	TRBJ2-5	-	TGTGCCAGCAGCCCCCTTGTGGACCTCCCGTCGACCCAGTACTTC	CASSPLVDLPSTQYF
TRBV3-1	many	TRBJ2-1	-	TGTGCCAGCAAGGTTGCAGCTGGGAATGAGCAGTTCTTC	CASKVAAGNEQFF
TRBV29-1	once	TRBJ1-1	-	TGCAGCGTTGAAGATCCTGCATCCCCAGAAGCTTTCTTT	CSVEDPASPEAFF
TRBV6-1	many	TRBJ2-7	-	TGTGCCAGCAGTCGAGCAGGGACCGCTACCTACGAGCAGTACTTC	CASSRAGTATYEQYF
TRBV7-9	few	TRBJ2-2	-	TGTGCCACCGGGGGGCTCAACACCGGGGAGCTGTTTTTT	CATGGLNTGELFF
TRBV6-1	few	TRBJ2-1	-	TGTGCCAGCAGCGCGATTGGAGGTAGTCAACGAAATGAGCAGTTCTTC	CASSAIGGSQRNEQFF
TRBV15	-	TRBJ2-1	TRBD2	TGTGCCACCAGCAGAGGGGGGGCTAGCGGGAGAACGGGGGAGCAGTTCTTC	CATSRGGASGRTGEQFF
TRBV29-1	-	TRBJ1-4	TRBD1	TGCAGCGTTGGGTTGGACAGGGGCGGTGAAAAACTGTTTTTT	CSVGLDRGGEKLFF
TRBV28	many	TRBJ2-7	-	TGTGCCAGCAGTTTATTTGTCTACGAGCAGTACTTC	CASSLFVYEQYF
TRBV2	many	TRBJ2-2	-	TGTGCCAGCGGGAAGAGCACCGGGGAGCTGTTTTTT	CASGKSTGELFF
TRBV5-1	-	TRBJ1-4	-	TGCGCCAGCAGCTTGGATACAGCGGCAGCAACTAATGAAAAACTGTTTTTT	CASSLDTAAATNEKLFF
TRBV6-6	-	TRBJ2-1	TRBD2	TGTGCCAGCAGTTACTCGACTCCCGGGACTAGCGGTTACAATGAGCAGTTCTTC	CASSYSTPGTSGYNEQFF
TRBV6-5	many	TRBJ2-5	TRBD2	TGTGCCAGCAGTACTGGACTAGCGGGAGTGGTAGGGGAGACCCAGTACTTC	CASSTGLAGVVGETQYF
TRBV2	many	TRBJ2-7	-	TGTGCCAGCACATTTTCCTACGAGCAGTACTTC	CASTFSYEQYF
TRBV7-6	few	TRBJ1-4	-	TGTGCCAGCAGCTCACGGCGGGGGGGGCATAATGAAAAACTGTTTTTT	CASSSRRGGHNEKLFF
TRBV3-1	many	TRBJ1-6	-	TGTGCCAGCAGCCAAAAAGGGGCGGGTTCACCCCTCCACTTT	CASSQKGAGSPLHF
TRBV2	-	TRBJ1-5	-	TGTGCCAGCAGTGAAGTAGTCAGGGAGGGGCAGCCCCAGCATTTT	CASSEVVREGQPQHF
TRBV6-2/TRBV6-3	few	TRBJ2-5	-	TGTGCCAGCAGTTACTTGTATGGAGAGACCCAGTACTTC	CASSYLYGETQYF
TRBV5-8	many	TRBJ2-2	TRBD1	TGTGCCAGCAGCCCAGGACAGGGGGGCGGGGAGCTGTTTTTT	CASSPGQGGGELFF
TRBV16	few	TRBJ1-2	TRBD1	TGTGCCAGCAGCTTCTTTCAGGGGGAGAATGGCTACACCTTC	CASSFFQGENGYTF
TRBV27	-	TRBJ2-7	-	TGTGCCAGCAGTTTATCGAACAGCGCCTACGAGCAGTACTTC	CASSLSNSAYEQYF
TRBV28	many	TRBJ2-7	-	TGTGCCAGCAGTTTAACGCCCGGTACCTACGAGCAGTACTTC	CASSLTPGTYEQYF
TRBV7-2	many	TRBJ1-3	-	TGTGCCAGCAGCTTATGGCAGGGAGACACCATATATTTT	CASSLWQGDTIYF
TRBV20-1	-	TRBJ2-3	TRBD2	TGCAGTGCTATAATAGCGGGAGAGGATACGCAGTATTTT	CSAIIAGEDTQYF
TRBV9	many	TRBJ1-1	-	TGTGCCAGCAGCGTAGGAAGGGCCATGAACACTGAAGCTTTCTTT	CASSVGRAMNTEAFF
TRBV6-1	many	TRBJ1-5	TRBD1	TGTGCCAGCAGTGAGGGACAGGAGATTAATCAGCCCCAGCATTTT	CASSEGQEINQPQHF
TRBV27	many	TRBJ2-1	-	TGTGCCAGCAGTCCGGAAAGGGGCTCCTACAATGAGCAGTTCTTC	CASSPERGSYNEQFF
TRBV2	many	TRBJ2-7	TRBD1	TGTGCCAGCAGTAGGACAGGGTCCGGTGGGAAGCTGAGCGAGCAGTACTTC	CASSRTGSGGKLSEQYF
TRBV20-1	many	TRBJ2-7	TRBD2	TGCAGTGCTAGAAGAGGCGGGGGGACTATTTCAACCTACGAGCAGTACTTC	CSARRGGGTISTYEQYF
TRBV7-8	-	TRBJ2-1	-	TGTGCCAGCAGCCTAGGGGGGGGGGCCGACTCCTACAATGAGCAGTTCTTC	CASSLGGGADSYNEQFF
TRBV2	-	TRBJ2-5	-	TGTGCCAGCACCGAGGGGGGGAACTCCCCCTCGGAGACCCAGTACTTC	CASTEGGNSPSETQYF
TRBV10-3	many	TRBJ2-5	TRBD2	TGTGCCATCAGTGAGGGGACTAGCGGGCCAGAGACCCAGTACTTC	CAISEGTSGPETQYF
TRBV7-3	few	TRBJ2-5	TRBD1	TGTGCCAGCAGCCGGACCGGGACAGGAAAAGAGACCCAGTACTTC	CASSRTGTGKETQYF
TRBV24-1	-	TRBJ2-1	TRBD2	TGTGCCACCAGTGATTTAGGGACTAGCGCCGAGCAGTTCTTC	CATSDLGTSAEQFF
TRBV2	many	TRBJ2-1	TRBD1	TGTGCCAGCAGTAACCGGGACAGGTCCTACAATGAGCAGTTCTTC	CASSNRDRSYNEQFF
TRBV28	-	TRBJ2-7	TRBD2	TGTGCCAGCAGTTTTGAGCGGGAGGGCTCCTACGAGCAGTACTTC	CASSFEREGSYEQYF
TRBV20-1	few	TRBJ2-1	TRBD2	TGCAGTGCCCCTGACGGGAGGCACTACAATGAGCAGTTCTTC	CSAPDGRHYNEQFF
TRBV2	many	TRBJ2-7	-	TGTGCCAGCAGGGACATCTCCTACGAGCAGTACTTC	CASRDISYEQYF
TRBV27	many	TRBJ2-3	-	TGTGCCAGCAGTTCCTACAACGACAGAAGCAATACGCAGTATTTT	CASSSYNDRSNTQYF
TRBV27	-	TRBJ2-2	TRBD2	TGTGCCAGCAGTTTCATAGCGGGAGGGCCTAACGGGGAGCTGTTTTTT	CASSFIAGGPNGELFF